This is a list of T cell receptor beta chains from one sample in a study of blood T cell repertoires in COVID-19. Only in-frame clones appear in the TCRdb table, and some are missing; sequencing was by immunoSEQ multiplex PCR. The sample holds 150,000 to 200,000 clones, over 75% seen once. The sequencing input was PBMCs or T cells enriched from blood (not recorded which). The receptors here all came from a middle-aged woman with acute COVID-19. Each CDR3 is given with its conserved first and last residue.

18 TRBV2 CASSGGGLAGGGYNEQFF
13 TRBV6-6 CASSYGSDYGYTF
14 TRBV11-2 CASTHLLAPETQYF
15 TRBV5-1 CASSLGGQGTGELFF
17 TRBV6-4 CASRATGSGAQDYGYTF
13 TRBV11-1 CASSFGRGNEQYF
14 TRBV30 CAWSALQGDQPQHF
12 TRBV27 CATLNANYGYTF
14 TRBV11-2 CASRRISAGNEQFF
13 TRBV30 CAWSGQGNSPLHF
16 TRBV5-1 CASSEWDSVNTDTQYF
12 TRBV30 CAWDAGNTEAFF
15 TRBV27 CASSYRSGKSYEQYF
12 TRBV19 CASRGRGSGYTF
18 TRBV6-6 CASSPKKSGAAGQETQYF
14 TRBV2 CASSDLDRNQPQHF
10 TRBV20-1 CSLTTDTQYF
15 TRBV18 CASSQVVEGSGEAFF
15 TRBV4-1 CASSLGPGQPYGYTF
15 TRBV2 CASSESWAVTGELFF
14 TRBV12-5 CASGPDRGNQPQHF
15 TRBV4-2 CASSQDPGRHTEAFF
15 TRBV6-2/TRBV6-3 CASSYGLAAYNEQFF
13 TRBV7-9 CASSPPSTDTQYF
14 TRBV19 CASRPTSGRNEQFF
16 TRBV11-2 CASSLGQGFYNSPLHF
13 TRBV6-5 CASSEAETKGYTF
13 TRBV2 CASLATNTGELFF
13 TRBV9 CARSLWGGDEQYF
15 TRBV28 CASSVGTGITDTQYF
16 TRBV14 CASSQDSGGRLHEQFF
15 TRBV11-3 CASSSRQGHTDTQYF
15 TRBV27 CASSLLFSGANVLTF